This TCR beta chain was documented in a study of radiotherapy plus CTLA-4 blockade in lung cancer. Study details: In around 19% of patients, objective responses were seen; 31% had disease control.

Profiling relied on immunoSEQ multiplex PCR, and the TCRdb table lists in-frame clones only, not all of them. The sample holds 35,000 to 55,000 clones; approximately 71% are singletons and the top ten take approximately 2.4%. Those with chemo-refractory metastatic non-small-cell lung cancer were treated with focal radiation combined with CTLA-4 blockade using ipilimumab. Study-level results: Per reports, early blood T cell clone dynamics, plus interferon-beta, forecast response most strongly. Tumor-origin TCR clones grew in blood after radiotherapy plus ipilimumab.

With regard to this clone: Its antigen is undetermined.

The source material was peripheral blood, sampled from a patient treated with radiotherapy plus ipilimumab. The origin of this receptor is a human donor with non-small cell lung cancer whose response to radiotherapy plus ipilimumab could not be evaluated.

CDR3 loop: CASSPRGARGTYNEQFF. The CDR3, as DNA: TGTGCCAGCAGCCCACGGGGGGCGAGGGGTACCTACAATGAGCAGTTCTTC. The gene calls are TRBV11-2 and TRBJ2-1; a possible D gene is TRBD2 (7 bases). The CDR3 covers 17 residues. CDR1 SGHAT and CDR2 FQNNGV come from the germline V gene. Trimming stripped 5 bases from V and 2 bases from J, with 19 bases between. The variable domain in full, completed from reference TRBV11-2 and TRBJ2-1, reads EAGVAQSPRYKIIEKRQSVAFWCNPISGHATLYWYQQILGQGPKLLIQFQNNGVVDDSQLPKDRFSAERLKGVDSTLKIQPAKLEDSAVYLCASSPRGARGTYNEQFFGPGTRLTVL.